The 16 T cell receptor beta chains below all came from one sample that was sequenced in a study of T cells in Graves' hyperthyroidism and ophthalmopathy. TCR beta CDR3 regions were amplified from RNA transcripts. An initial round of RT-PCR targeting the TCR CDR3 relied on the HTBI primer set. Each CDR3 protein is one row after TCRdb ran MiXCR on the multiplex PCR reads. The sample includes hundreds of thousands of distinct CDR3 sequences, roughly 15% of them seen just once. The sequencing input was blood. Receptors originate from a man between 18 and 29 years old with Graves' ophthalmopathy.

The chain joins TRBV6-1 to TRBJ1-3, with a weak D call TRBD1 (6 bases). This CDR3 is built from 13 residues. CDR1 and CDR2 (germline): MNHNS, SASEGT. Trimming pared 2 bases from V and 7 bases from J, leaving 9 bases between. This CDR3 reads CASSETGRNTIYF. CDR3 bases: TGTGCCAGCAGTGAAACAGGGCGGAACACCATATATTTT.

The sample holds a few counts of this clonotype. V gene TRBV6-4 combines with J gene TRBJ1-1, with D unresolved. Trimming shortened V by 4 bases and J by 8 bases, and 11 bases separated the two germline ends. The CDR3 contains 12 residues. Germline V CDR1 and CDR2: MRHNA, SNTAGT. The CDR3 DNA sequence: TGTGCCAGCAGTGCCGCCGATGGGGAAGCTTTCTTT. It codes for CASSAADGEAFF.

This clonotype was seen more than once but under ten times. The rearrangement links TRBV27 to TRBJ2-1; 10 nucleotides agree with TRBD1. CDR1 is MNHEY, CDR2 SMNVEV, per germline (reference sequence). The CDR3 has 16 residues. The trim removed 3 bases at V and 2 bases at J, leaving 4 bases unmatched. The DNA of the CDR3 is TGTGCCAGCAGTTTGAGGGACAGGGGAGCCTACAATGAGCAGTTCTTC. It is translated as CASSLRDRGAYNEQFF.

This clonotype has at least ten counts. This sequence joins TRBV2 and TRBJ2-3; 7 nucleotides match TRBD1. The J segment lost 3 bases and the V segment lost 4 bases, leaving 7 bases of the junction unmatched. The germline gives CDR1 SNHLY, CDR2 FYNNEI. The CDR3 is 15 amino acids. The CDR3 sequence: CASSVKGAWTDTQYF. In DNA, the CDR3 is TGTGCCAGCAGTGTAAAGGGGGCCTGGACAGATACGCAGTATTTT.

This clonotype came up many times. The rearrangement uses TRBV20-1 and TRBJ2-3, with D uncertain. This CDR3 has 15 amino acids. The V gene lost 0 bases and the J gene lost 1 base, with 11 bases spanning the gap. Germline-derived CDR1 and CDR2 are DFQATT and SNEGSKA (reference sequence). CDR3 bases: TGCAGTGCTAGAGATCACGGGTCGGGCACAGATACGCAGTATTTT. Translation gives CSARDHGSGTDTQYF.

The chain carries TRBV30 and TRBJ2-7, with TRBD1 matching over 9 bases. The CDR3 length is 12 residues. The germline gives CDR1 GTSNPN, CDR2 SVGIG (reference sequence). V gave up 1 base and J gave up 9 bases; unmatched junction bases: 4. CDR3 sequence reads: CAWSGDRVRQYF. The CDR3 DNA follows: TGTGCCTGGAGTGGGGACAGGGTACGGCAGTACTTC.

This clonotype came up many times. The CDR3 nucleotides are TGTGCCTGTAACCCAGGGTTATTGAACACTGAAGCTTTCTTT. It specifies CACNPGLLNTEAFF. The J gene is TRBJ1-1, the V gene TRBV30, with D possibly being TRBD1 (5 bases). Germline CDR1 GTSNPN, CDR2 SVGIG (reference sequence). The CDR3 is 14 amino acids. Trimming shortened V by 6 bases and J by 0 bases, and 14 bases separated the two germline ends.

Concerning this clonotype itself: A much bigger clone sits one base away, suggesting this may be a read error. In DNA, the CDR3 is TGTGCCAGCAGTTTTTCATGGGTCGGGTATGGCTACACCTTC. It specifies CASSFSWVGYGYTF. The chain couples TRBV12-3 or TRBV12-4 to TRBJ1-2; D is uncertain. The length of the CDR3 is 14 residues. V was cut by 3 bases and J by 5 bases, with 13 bases left in between.

The sample holds many counts of this clonotype. This sequence joins TRBV6-1 and TRBJ1-1; a possible D gene is TRBD1 (6 bases). This CDR3 is 16 amino acids long. The V and J ends lost 5 bases and 3 bases respectively, with 19 bases between them. CDR1 is MNHNS and CDR2 is SASEGT in the germline V gene. CDR3 DNA sequence: TGTGCCAGCAGTTCCTCCCTCGGGGCAGGGGACACTGAAGCTTTCTTT. Translation gives CASSSSLGAGDTEAFF.

The sample holds many counts of this clonotype. The chain links TRBV2 to TRBJ2-3, with D perhaps TRBD1 or TRBD2 (5 bases each). Germline CDR1 SNHLY, CDR2 FYNNEI. This CDR3 comprises 13 residues. V lost 7 bases and J lost 5, with 13 bases in between. The CDR3 bases are TGTGCCAGCATCCCGACGGGGCAAGATACGCAGTATTTT. Translated: CASIPTGQDTQYF.

This clonotype was recorded at least ten times. This sequence joins TRBV13 and TRBJ2-7; 8 nucleotides match TRBD2. This CDR3 is 15 amino acids long. J was trimmed by 7 bases and V by 5 bases; bases with no gene match: 13. Germline-derived CDR1 and CDR2 are PRHDT and FYEKMQ (reference sequence). The CDR3 DNA is TGTGCCAGCAGCCTTGGGGCCGCTAGCGGGCGGGAGCAGTACTTC. Translating it yields CASSLGAASGREQYF.

This clonotype occurred many times. The genes are TRBV5-6 and TRBJ1-5; no reliable D call. Trimming left V 0 bases short and J 1 base short, with 11 bases between. The CDR3 covers 16 residues. Germline CDR1 and CDR2: SGHDT and YYEEEE. This CDR3 is CASSLGVIRSNQPQHF. The CDR3 DNA reads TGTGCCAGCAGCTTGGGGGTAATCCGGAGCAATCAGCCCCAGCATTTT.

With regard to this clonotype: A much bigger clone sits one base away, suggesting this may be a read error. This chain uses TRBV7-9 with TRBJ2-7; 12 nucleotides agree with TRBD2. J lost 9 bases, V lost 7 bases, and 10 bases had no gene match. Per the germline V gene, CDR1 is SEHNR and CDR2 is FQNEAQ (reference sequence). The CDR3 loop spans 14 amino acids. The CDR3 is CASIPTSGGHVQYF. The DNA of the CDR3 is TGTGCCAGCATCCCGACTAGCGGGGGCCACGTGCAGTACTTC.

Only a few counts were recorded for this clonotype. The chain employs TRBV7-2 and TRBJ2-3; 12 bases map to TRBD2. Germline loops: CDR1 SGHTA, CDR2 FQGNSA. The CDR3 has 15 residues. V lost 1 base, J lost 14 bases, and 10 bases stayed unmatched. CDR3 in amino acids: CASSLDGASGGAWYF. The CDR3 nucleotides are TGTGCCAGCAGCTTAGATGGGGCTAGCGGGGGGGCTTGGTATTTT.

This clonotype has at least ten counts. The genes are TRBV18 and TRBJ1-1; D is unresolved. V was clipped by 5 bases and J by 5 bases, with 15 bases between them. The CDR3 extends over 14 amino acids. The V gene's germline CDR1 is KGHSH and CDR2 LQKENI. CDR3 in amino acids: CASSETSAETEAFF. CDR3 DNA sequence: TGTGCCAGCTCAGAGACAAGTGCGGAGACTGAAGCTTTCTTT.

This clonotype has at least ten counts. V usage is TRBV20-1 and J usage is TRBJ2-1; 10 bases line up with TRBD2. Trimming removed 5 bases from V and 7 bases from J; junction bases left unmatched: 5. The CDR3 runs 13 residues. Germline values: CDR1 DFQATT, CDR2 SNEGSKA (reference sequence). CDR3 loop: CSAGTSVGNEQFF. The CDR3 nucleotides are TGCAGTGCTGGGACTAGCGTCGGTAATGAGCAGTTCTTC.